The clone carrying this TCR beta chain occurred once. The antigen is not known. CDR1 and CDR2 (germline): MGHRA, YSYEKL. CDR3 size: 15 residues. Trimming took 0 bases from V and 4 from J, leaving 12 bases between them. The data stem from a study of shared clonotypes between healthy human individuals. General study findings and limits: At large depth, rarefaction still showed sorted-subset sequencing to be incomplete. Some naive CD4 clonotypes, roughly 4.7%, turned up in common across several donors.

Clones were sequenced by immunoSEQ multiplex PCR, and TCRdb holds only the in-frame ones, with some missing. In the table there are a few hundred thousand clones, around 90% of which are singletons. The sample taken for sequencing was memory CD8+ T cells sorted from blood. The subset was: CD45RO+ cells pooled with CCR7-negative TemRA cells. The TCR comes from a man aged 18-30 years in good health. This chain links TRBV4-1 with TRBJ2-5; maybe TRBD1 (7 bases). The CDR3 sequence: CASSQDPQGGETQYF. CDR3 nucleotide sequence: TGCGCCAGCAGCCAAGATCCCCAGGGGGGAGAGACCCAGTACTTC.